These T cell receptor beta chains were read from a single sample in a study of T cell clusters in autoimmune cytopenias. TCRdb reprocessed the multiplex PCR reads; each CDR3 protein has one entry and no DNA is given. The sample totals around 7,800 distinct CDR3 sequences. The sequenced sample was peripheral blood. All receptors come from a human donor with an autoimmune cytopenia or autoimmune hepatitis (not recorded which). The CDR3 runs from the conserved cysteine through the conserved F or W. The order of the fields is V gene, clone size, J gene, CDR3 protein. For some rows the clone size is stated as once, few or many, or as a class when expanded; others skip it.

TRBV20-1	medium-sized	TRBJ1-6	CSARERLSDRTLHF
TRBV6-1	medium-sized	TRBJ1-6	CASSDGERSPLHF
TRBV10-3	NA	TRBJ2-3	CATTSYGLGDTDTQYF
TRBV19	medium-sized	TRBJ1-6	CASSIGSGSPLHF
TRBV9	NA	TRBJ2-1	CASSVAAGVGNEQFF
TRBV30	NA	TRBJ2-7	CAWSVLSGGGLAGGLYEQYF
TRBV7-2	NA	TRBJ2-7	CASRRQISSYEQYF
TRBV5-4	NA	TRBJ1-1	CASSFGTTEAFF
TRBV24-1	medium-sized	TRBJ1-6	CATSDLGPPDSPLHF
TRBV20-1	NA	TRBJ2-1	CSAPGVSSENNEQFF
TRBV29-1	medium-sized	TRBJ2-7	CSVLAGDSYEQYF
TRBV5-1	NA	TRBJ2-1	CASSLAGGQSRGNEQFF
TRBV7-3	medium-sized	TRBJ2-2	CASSSTGGPGELFF
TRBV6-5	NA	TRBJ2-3	CASSYRGDTQYF
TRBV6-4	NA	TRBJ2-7	CASSDSESGGETSYEQYF
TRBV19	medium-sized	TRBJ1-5	CASGDIWGQAAEEPQHF
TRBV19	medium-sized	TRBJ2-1	CASSSLAGVHNEQFF
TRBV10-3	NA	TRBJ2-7	CAISEVPAGISYEQYF
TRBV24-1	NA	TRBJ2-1	CATSQGHFSDEQFF
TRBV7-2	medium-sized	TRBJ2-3	CASSLVDRERYF
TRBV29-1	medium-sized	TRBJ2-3	CSVASGATDTQYF
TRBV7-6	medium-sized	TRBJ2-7	CASSPGTRSHEQYF
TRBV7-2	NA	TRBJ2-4	CASSYGPELSKNIQYF
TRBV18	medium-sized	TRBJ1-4	CASSLTSEKLFF
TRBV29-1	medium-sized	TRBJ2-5	CSGGFGGGETQYF
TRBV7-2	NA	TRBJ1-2	CASSLGGQGWYGYTF
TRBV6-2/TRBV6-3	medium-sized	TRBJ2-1	CASSPLVVGEQFF
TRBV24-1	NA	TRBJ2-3	CATSVGTGDTDTQYF
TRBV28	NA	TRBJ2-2	CASSFGDRGAGELFF
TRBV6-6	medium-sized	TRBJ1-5	CASSYGNQPQHF
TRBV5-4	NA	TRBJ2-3	CASSPSDPAGLIDTQYF